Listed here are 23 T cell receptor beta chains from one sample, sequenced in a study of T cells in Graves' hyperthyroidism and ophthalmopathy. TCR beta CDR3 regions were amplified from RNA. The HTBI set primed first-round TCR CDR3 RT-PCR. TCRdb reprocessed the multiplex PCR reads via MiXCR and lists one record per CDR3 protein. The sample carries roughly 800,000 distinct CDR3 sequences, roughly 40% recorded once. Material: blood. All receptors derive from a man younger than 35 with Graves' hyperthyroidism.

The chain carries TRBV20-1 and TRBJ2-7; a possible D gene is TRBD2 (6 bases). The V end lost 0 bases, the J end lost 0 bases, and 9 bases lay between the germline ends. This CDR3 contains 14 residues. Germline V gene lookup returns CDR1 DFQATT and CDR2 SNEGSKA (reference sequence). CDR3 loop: CSARDRDFSYEQYF. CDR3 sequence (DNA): TGCAGTGCTAGAGACCGGGACTTCTCCTACGAGCAGTACTTC.

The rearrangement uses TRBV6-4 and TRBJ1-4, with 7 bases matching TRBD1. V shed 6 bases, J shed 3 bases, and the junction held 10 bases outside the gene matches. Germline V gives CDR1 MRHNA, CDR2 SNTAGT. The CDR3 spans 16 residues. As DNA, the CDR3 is TGTGCCAGCAGGGCGACAGGGACTTACCCTAATGAAAAACTGTTTTTT. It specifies CASRATGTYPNEKLFF.

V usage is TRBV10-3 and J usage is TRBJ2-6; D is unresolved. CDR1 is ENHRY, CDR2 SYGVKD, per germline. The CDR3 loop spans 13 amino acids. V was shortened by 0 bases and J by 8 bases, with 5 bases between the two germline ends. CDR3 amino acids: CAISESGTNVLTF. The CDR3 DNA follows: TGTGCCATCAGTGAGTCGGGGACCAACGTCCTGACTTTC.

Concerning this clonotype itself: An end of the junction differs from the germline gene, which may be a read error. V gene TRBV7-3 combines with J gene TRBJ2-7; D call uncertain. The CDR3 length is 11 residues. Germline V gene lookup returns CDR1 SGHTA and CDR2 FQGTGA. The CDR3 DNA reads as TGCGCCAGCACCCCGCTTGACGAGCAGTACTTC. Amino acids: CASTPLDEQYF.

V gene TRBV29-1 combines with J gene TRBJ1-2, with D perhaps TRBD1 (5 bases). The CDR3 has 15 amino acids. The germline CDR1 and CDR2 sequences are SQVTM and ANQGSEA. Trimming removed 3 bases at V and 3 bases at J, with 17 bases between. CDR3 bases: TGCAGCGTTGAGACGGGTAGCGGGGGGGACTATGGCTACACCTTC. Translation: CSVETGSGGDYGYTF.

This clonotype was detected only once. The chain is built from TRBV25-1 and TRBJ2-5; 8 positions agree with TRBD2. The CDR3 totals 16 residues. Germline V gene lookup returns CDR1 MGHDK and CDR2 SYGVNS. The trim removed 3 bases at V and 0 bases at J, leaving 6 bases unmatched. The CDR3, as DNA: TGTGCCAGCAGTGATAAGGGCGGGGGGCACCAAGAGACCCAGTACTTC. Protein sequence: CASSDKGGGHQETQYF.

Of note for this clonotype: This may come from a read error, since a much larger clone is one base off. The CDR3 loop is CASWTGECTGELFF. In DNA, the CDR3 is TGTGCCAGCTGGACAGGGGAGTGCACCGGGGAGCTGTTTTTT. This rearrangement joins TRBV2 to TRBJ2-2; 9 bases align to TRBD1. The trim removed 8 bases at V and 4 bases at J, leaving 5 bases unmatched. This CDR3 comprises 14 residues. Germline V gene sequence: CDR1 SNHLY, CDR2 FYNNEI.

CDR3 DNA sequence: TGTGCCAGCAGCTTTCCCGCGGGATTGGACGATGAGCAGTACTTC. Its protein product is CASSFPAGLDDEQYF. The chain is built from TRBV7-9 and TRBJ2-7, with D possibly being TRBD2 (6 bases). Germline V lookup: CDR1 SEHNR, CDR2 FQNEAQ (reference sequence). This CDR3 region has 15 residues. V lost 3 bases and J lost 7, with 19 bases in between.

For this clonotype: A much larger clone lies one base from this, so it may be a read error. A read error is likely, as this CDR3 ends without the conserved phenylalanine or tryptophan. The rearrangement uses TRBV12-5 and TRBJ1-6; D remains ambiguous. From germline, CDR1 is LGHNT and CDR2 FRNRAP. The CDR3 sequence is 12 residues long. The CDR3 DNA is TGTGCCAGCAGTTTACAAACGCGACCCCTCCACCTT. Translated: CASSLQTRPLHL.

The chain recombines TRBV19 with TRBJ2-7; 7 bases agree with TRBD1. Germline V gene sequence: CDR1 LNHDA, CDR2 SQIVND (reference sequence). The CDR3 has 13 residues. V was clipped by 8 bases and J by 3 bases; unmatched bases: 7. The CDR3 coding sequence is TGTGCCAGTCCCCAAGGGGGCGGCTACGAGCAGTACTTC. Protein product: CASPQGGGYEQYF.

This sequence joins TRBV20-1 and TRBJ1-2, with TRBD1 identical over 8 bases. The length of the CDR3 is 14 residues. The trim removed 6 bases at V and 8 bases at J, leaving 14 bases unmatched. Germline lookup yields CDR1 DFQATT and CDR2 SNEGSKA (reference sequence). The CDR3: CSAETPGQGRGYTF. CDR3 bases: TGCAGTGCCGAAACCCCTGGACAGGGAAGGGGCTACACCTTC.

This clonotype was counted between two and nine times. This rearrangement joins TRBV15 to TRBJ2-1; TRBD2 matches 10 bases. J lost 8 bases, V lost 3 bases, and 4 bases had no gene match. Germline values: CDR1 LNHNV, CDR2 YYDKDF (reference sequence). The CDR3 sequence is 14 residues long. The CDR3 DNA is TGTGCCACCAGCAGGGGACTAGCGACGGATGAGCAGTTCTTC. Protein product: CATSRGLATDEQFF.

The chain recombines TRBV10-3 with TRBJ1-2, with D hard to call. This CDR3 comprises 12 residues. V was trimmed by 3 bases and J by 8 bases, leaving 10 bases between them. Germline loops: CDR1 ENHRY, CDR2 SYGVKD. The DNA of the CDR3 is TGTGCCATCAGTGAACAAGGCTGGGGCTACACCTTC. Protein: CAISEQGWGYTF.

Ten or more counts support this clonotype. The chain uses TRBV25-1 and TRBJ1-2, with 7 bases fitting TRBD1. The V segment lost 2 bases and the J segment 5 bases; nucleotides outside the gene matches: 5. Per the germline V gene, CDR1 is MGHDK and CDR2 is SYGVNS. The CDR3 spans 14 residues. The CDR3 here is CASSEARDRYGYTF. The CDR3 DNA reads TGTGCCAGCAGTGAAGCGAGGGACAGATATGGCTACACCTTC.

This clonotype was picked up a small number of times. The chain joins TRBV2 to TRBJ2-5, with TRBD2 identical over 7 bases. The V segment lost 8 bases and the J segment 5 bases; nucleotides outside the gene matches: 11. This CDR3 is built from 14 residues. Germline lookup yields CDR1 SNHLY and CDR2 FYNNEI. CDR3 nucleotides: TGTGCCAGCCGGGGGGAAGGACTTACCGAGACCCAGTACTTC. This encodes CASRGEGLTETQYF.

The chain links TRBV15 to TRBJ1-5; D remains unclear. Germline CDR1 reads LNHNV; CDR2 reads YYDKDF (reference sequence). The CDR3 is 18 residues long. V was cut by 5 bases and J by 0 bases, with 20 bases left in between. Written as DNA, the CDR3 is TGTGCCACCAGCGACCCCAAAGAAGGGATGTATAGCAATCAGCCCCAGCATTTT. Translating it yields CATSDPKEGMYSNQPQHF.

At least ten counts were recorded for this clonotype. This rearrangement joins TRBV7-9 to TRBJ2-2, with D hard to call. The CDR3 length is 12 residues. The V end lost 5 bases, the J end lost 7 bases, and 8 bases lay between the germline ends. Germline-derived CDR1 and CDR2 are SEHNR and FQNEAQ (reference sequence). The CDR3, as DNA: TGTGCCAGCAGCCCAGGCGTCGGGGAGCTGTTTTTT. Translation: CASSPGVGELFF. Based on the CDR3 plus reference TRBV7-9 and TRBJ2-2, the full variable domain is DTGVSQNPRHKITKRGQNVTFRCDPISEHNRLYWYRQTLGQGPEFLTYFQNEAQLEKSRLLSDRFSAERPKGSFSTLEIQRTEQGDSAMYLCASSPGVGELFFGEGSRLTVL.

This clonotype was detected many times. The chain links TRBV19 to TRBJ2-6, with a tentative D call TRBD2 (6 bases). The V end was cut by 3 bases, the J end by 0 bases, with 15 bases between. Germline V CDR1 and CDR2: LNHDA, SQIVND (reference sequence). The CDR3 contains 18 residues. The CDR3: CASSMSLVGSSGANVLTF. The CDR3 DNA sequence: TGTGCCAGTAGTATGTCGCTTGTCGGGAGCTCTGGGGCCAACGTCCTGACTTTC. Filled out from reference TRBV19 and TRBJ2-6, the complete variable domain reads DGGITQSPKYLFRKEGQNVTLSCEQNLNHDAMYWYRQDPGQGLRLIYYSQIVNDFQKGDIAEGYSVSREKKESFPLTVTSAQKNPTAFYLCASSMSLVGSSGANVLTFGAGSRLTVL.

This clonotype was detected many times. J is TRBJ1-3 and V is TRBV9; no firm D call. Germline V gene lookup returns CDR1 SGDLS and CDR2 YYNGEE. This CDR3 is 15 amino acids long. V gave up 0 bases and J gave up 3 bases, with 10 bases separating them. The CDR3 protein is CASSVEGTNGNTIYF. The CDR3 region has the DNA TGTGCCAGCAGCGTAGAGGGCACTAATGGAAACACCATATATTTT. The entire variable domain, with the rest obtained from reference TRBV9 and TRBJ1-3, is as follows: DSGVTQTPKHLITATGQRVTLRCSPRSGDLSVYWYQQSLDQGLQFLIQYYNGEERAKGNILERFSAQQFPDLHSELNLSSLELGDSALYFCASSVEGTNGNTIYFGEGSWLTVV.

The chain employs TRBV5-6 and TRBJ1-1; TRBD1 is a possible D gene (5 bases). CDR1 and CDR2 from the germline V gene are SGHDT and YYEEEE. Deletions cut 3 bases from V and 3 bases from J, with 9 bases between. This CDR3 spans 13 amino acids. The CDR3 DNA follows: TGTGCCAGCAGCTGGGACCGCTACACTGAAGCTTTCTTT. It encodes CASSWDRYTEAFF.

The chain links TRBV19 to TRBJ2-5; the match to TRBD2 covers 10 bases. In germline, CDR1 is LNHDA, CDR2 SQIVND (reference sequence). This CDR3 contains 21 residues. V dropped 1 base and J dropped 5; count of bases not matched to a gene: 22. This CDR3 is CASSIGSLAGDLIGDWETQYF. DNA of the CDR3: TGTGCCAGTAGTATAGGATCGCTAGCGGGAGATTTAATTGGTGACTGGGAGACCCAGTACTTC.

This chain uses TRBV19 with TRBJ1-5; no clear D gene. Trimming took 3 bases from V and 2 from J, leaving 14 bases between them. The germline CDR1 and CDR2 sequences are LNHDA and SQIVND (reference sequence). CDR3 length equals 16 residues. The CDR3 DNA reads TGTGCCAGTAGTATCTGGAGGATTGTCCGCAATCAGCCCCAGCATTTT. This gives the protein CASSIWRIVRNQPQHF.

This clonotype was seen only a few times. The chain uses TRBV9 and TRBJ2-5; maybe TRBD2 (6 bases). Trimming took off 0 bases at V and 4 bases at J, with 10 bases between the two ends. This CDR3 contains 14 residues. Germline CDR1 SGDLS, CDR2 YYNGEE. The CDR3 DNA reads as TGTGCCAGCAGCGTAGGCCCGGAGGGAGAGACCCAGTACTTC. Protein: CASSVGPEGETQYF.